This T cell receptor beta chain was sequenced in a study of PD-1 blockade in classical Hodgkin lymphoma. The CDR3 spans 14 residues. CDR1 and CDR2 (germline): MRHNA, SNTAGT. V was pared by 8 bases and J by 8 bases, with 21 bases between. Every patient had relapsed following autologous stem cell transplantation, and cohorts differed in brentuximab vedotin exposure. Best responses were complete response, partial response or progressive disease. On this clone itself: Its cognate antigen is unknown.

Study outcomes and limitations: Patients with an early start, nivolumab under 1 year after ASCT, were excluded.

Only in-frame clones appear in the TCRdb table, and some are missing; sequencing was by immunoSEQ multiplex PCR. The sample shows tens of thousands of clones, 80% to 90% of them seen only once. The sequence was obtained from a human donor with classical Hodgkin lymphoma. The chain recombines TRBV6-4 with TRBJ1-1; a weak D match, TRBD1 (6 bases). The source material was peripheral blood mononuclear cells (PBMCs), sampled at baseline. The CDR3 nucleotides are TGTGCCAGCCCCGACCGGGGGGGCAAGTCCGAAGCTTTCTTT. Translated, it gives CASPDRGGKSEAFF.